This T cell receptor (beta chain) derives from a study of blood T cell repertoires in COVID-19. The overall study: Nucleic acid was either cDNA or gDNA, and it came from T cells, B-cell-depleted T cells, or PBMCs.

This clone was observed a handful of times. The assay was immunoSEQ multiplex PCR, and TCRdb's table has in-frame clones only and misses some. The sample contains tens of thousands of clones, about three quarters of which appear only once. The germline CDR1 and CDR2 sequences are SGHAT and FQNNGV. V shed 5 bases, J shed 4 bases, and the junction held 2 bases outside the gene matches. CDR3 size: 14 residues. This receptor was obtained from a man aged 50 or older with active or convalescent COVID-19. Sequencing was done on a sample of peripheral blood. The rearrangement uses TRBV11-2 and TRBJ2-1, with 10 nucleotides matching TRBD1. CDR3 sequence: CASSGDRGYNEQFF. DNA of the CDR3: TGTGCCAGCAGCGGGGACAGGGGTTACAATGAGCAGTTCTTC.